This T cell receptor beta chain was retrieved from a study of CD8 T cells in Susac syndrome. The authors sequenced TCR beta from blood CD8+ and CD4+ T cells. It was healthy donors who served as the controls, matched for age and sex. FACS enriched CD8+ TEMRA cells, while bulk CD8+ and CD4+ were negatively isolated. This clonotype was seen a single time. The RNA input was about 0.45 to 1 ug, and it was reverse transcribed with random hexamers. Across 54 Vbeta and 13 Jbeta, immunoSEQ multiplex PCR amplified TCR beta CDR3. TCRdb used MiXCR to reprocess the immunoSEQ multiplex PCR reads, holding one entry per CDR3 protein. The data show more than 70,000 distinct CDR3 sequences, 90% to 95% seen once. CDR1 is MGHRA and CDR2 is YSYEKL in the germline V gene. The CDR3 consists of 15 residues. V gave up 7 bases and J gave up 6 bases, with 19 bases separating them.

This chain joins TRBV4-1 and TRBJ2-1; tentative D call: TRBD2 (6 bases). The sample was CD8+ T cells from PBMCs. This TCR was recovered from a human donor in good health. The CDR3 protein is CASTGQGGSGNEQFF. The DNA of the CDR3 is TGCGCCAGCACCGGTCAGGGAGGCAGTGGCAATGAGCAGTTCTTC.